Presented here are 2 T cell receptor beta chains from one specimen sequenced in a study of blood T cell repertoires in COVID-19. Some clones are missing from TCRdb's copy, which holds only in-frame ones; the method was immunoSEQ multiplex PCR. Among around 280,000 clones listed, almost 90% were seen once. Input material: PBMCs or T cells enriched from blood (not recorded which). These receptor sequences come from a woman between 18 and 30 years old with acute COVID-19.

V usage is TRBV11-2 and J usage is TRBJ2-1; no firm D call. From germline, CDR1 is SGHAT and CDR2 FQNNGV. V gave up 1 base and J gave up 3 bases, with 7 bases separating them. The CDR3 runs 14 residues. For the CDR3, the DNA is TGTGCCAGCAGCTTAGTACCGGGCTACAATGAGCAGTTCTTC. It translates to CASSLVPGYNEQFF.

The CDR3 coding sequence is TGTGCCACCAGTGACATCTCGGGAGAGGCCTACAATGAGCAGTTCTTC. Protein product: CATSDISGEAYNEQFF. The rearrangement links TRBV24-1 to TRBJ2-1; maybe TRBD2 (6 bases). Between the trimmed V and J ends, which lost 4 bases and 2 bases, there was a span of 14 bases. The CDR3 covers 16 residues. Germline lookup yields CDR1 KGHDR and CDR2 SFDVKD.